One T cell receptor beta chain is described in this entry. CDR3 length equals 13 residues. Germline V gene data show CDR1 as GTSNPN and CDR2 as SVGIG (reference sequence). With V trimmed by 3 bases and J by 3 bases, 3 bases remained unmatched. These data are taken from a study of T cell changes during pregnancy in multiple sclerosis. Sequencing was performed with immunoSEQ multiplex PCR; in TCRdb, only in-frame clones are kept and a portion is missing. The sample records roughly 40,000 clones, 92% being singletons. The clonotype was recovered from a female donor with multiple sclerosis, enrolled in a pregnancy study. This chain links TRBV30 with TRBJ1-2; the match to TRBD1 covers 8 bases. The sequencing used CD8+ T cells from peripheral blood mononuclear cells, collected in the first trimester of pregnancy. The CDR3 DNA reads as TGTGCCTGGAGGGGGACAGGCGACTATGGCTACACCTTC. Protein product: CAWRGTGDYGYTF.